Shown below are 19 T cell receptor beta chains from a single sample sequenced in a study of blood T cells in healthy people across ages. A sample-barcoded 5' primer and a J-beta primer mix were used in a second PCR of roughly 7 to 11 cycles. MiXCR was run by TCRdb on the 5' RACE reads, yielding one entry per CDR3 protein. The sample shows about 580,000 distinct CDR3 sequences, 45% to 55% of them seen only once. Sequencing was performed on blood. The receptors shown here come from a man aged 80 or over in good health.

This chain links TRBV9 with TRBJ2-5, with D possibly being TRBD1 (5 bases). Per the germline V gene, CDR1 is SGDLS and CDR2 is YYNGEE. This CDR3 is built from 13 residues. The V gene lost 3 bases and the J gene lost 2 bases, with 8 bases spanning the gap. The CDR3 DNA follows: TGTGCCAGCAGCGGGACACAGCAAGAGACCCAGTACTTC. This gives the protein CASSGTQQETQYF.

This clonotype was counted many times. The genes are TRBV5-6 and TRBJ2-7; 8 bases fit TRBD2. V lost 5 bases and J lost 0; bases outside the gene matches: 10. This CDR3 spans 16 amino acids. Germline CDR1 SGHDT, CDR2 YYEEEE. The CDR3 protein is CASSRSGTRPSYEQYF. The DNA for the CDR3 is TGTGCCAGCAGTCGTTCCGGGACTAGGCCCTCCTACGAGCAGTACTTC.

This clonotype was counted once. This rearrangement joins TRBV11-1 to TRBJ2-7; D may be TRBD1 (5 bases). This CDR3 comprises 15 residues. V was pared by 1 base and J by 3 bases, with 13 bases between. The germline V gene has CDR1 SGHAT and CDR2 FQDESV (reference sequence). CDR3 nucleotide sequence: TGTGCCAGCAGCTTAGAGCGACAGCTATTCTACGAGCAGTACTTC. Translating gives CASSLERQLFYEQYF.

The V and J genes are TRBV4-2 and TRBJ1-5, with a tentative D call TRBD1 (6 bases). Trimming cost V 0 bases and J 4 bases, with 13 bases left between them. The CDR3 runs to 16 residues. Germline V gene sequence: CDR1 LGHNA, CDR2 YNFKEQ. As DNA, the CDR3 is TGTGCCAGCAGCCAAGATGGACAGATAAAAAATCAGCCCCAGCATTTT. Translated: CASSQDGQIKNQPQHF.

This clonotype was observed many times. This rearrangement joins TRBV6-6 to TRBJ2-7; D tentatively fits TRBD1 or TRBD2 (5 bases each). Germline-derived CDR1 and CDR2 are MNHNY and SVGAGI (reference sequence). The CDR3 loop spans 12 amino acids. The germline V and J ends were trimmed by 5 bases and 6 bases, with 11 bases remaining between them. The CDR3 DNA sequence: TGTGCCAGCAGTCCAGAGGGGAGCGAGCAGTACTTC. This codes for CASSPEGSEQYF.

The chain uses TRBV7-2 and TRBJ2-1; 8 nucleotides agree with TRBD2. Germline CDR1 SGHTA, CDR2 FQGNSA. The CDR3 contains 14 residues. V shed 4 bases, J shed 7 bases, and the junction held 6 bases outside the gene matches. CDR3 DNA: TGTGCCAGCAGCTCGTCGGGACTAGGTAATGAGCAGTTCTTC. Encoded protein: CASSSSGLGNEQFF.

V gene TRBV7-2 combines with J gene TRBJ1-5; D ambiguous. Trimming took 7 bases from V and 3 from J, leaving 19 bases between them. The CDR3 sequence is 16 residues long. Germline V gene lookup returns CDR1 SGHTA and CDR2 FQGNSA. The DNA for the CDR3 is TGTGCCAGCACCACCATGGCGGCCGGATCCAATCAGCCCCAGCATTTT. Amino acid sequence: CASTTMAAGSNQPQHF.

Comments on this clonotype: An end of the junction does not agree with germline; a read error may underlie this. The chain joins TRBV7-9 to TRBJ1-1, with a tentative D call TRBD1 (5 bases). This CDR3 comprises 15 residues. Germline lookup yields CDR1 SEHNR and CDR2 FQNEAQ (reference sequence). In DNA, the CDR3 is TGTGCCAGCAGCTTGCCGGGGGATATGAACACGGAAGCTTTCTTT. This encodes CASSLPGDMNTEAFF.

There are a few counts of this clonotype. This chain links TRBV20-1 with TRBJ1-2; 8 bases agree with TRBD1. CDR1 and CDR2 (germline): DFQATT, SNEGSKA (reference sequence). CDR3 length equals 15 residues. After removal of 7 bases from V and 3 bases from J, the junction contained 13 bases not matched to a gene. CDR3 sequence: CSGLDRAVSDYGYTF. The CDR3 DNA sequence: TGCAGTGGGCTGGACAGGGCGGTTTCTGACTATGGCTACACCTTC.

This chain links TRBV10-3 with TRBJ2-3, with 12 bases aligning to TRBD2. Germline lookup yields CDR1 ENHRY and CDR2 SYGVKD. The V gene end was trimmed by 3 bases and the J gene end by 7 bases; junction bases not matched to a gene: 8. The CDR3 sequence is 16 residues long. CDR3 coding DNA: TGTGCCATCAGTGATCTAGCGGGGGGGCCGGAGAATACGCAGTATTTT. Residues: CAISDLAGGPENTQYF.

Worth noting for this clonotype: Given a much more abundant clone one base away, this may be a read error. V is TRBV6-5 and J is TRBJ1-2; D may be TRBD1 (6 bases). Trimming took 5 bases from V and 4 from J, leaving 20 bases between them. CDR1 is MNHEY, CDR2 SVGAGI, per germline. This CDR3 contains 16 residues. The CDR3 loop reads CASSRDKGRSSYGYTF. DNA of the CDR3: TGTGCCAGCAGTAGGGACAAGGGGCGATCGTCCTATGGCTACACCTTC.

The CDR3 is CASSTTGTGVREQYF. In DNA, the CDR3 is TGCGCCAGCAGCACCACCGGGACAGGGGTTCGCGAGCAGTACTTC. The chain couples TRBV5-1 to TRBJ2-7; 10 bases fit TRBD1. The V gene's germline CDR1 is SGHRS and CDR2 YFSETQ. This CDR3 is 15 amino acids long. V lost 4 bases to trimming and J lost 6 bases; unmatched junction nucleotides: 10. The whole variable domain, filled in from reference TRBV5-1 and TRBJ2-7, reads KAGVTQTPRYLIKTRGQQVTLSCSPISGHRSVSWYQQTPGQGLQFLFEYFSETQRNKGNFPGRFSGRQFSNSRSEMNVSTLELGDSALYLCASSTTGTGVREQYFGPGTRLTVT.

The CDR3 is CSARISGRAGELFF. CDR3 in DNA: TGCAGTGCTAGGATTAGCGGGAGGGCCGGGGAGCTGTTTTTT. The chain links TRBV20-1 to TRBJ2-2, with 11 bases that match TRBD2. Germline V gene sequence: CDR1 DFQATT, CDR2 SNEGSKA (reference sequence). The CDR3 runs 14 residues. Trimming at V came to 3 bases and at J to 6 bases, leaving 3 bases not matched to a gene.

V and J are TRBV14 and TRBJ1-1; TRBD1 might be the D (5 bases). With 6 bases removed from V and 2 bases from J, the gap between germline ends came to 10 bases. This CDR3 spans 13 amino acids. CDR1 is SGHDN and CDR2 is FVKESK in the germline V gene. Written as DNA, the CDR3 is TGTGCCAGCAGTGGGGACTTAAACACTGAAGCTTTCTTT. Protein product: CASSGDLNTEAFF. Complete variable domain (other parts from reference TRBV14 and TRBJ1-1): EAGVTQFPSHSVIEKGQTVTLRCDPISGHDNLYWYRRVMGKEIKFLLHFVKESKQDESGMPNNRFLAERTGGTYSTLKVQPAELEDSGVYFCASSGDLNTEAFFGQGTRLTVV.

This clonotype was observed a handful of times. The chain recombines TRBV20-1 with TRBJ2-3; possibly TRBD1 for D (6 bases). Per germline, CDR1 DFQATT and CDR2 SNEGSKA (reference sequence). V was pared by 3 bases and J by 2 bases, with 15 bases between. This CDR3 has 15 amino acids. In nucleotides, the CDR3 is TGCAGTGCTAGTTCCGGTAGGGGGATCACAGATACGCAGTATTTT. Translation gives CSASSGRGITDTQYF.

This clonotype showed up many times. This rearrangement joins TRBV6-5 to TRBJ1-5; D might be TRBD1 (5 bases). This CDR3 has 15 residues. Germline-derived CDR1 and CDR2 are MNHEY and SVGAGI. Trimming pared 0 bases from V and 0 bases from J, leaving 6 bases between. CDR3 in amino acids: CASSYSGDSNQPQHF. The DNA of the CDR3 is TGTGCCAGCAGTTACTCAGGGGATAGCAATCAGCCCCAGCATTTT.

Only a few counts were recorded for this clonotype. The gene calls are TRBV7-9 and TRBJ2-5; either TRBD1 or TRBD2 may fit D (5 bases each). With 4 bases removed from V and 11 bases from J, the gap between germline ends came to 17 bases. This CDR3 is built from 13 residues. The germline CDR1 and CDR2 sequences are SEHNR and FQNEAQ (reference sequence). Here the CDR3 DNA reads TGTGCCAGCAGCTCCCTGCTGGGACGAGAGCAGTACTTC. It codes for CASSSLLGREQYF.

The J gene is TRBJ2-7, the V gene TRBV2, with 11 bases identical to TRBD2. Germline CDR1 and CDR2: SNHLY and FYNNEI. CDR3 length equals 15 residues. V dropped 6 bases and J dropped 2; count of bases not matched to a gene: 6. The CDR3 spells CASSKEGLAAYEQYF. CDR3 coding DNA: TGTGCCAGCAGCAAAGAGGGACTAGCGGCCTACGAGCAGTACTTC.

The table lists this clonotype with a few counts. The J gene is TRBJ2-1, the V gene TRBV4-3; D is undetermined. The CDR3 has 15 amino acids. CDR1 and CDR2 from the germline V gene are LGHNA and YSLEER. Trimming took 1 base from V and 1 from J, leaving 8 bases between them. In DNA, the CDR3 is TGCGCCAGCAGCCAAGGGACGGCGTCCTACAATGAGCAGTTCTTC. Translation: CASSQGTASYNEQFF.